This record concerns one TCR beta chain sequence. Its antigen is currently unknown. Germline V gene sequence: CDR1 SGHRS, CDR2 YFSETQ. This CDR3 contains 13 residues. With 4 bases removed from V and 14 bases from J, the gap between germline ends came to 16 bases. This sample is drawn from a study of T cells after yellow fever vaccination. Points from the study as a whole: Highly abundant clonotypes carried over from the bulk population could end up in FACS-sorted repertoires as contaminants.

From the 5' RACE reads, TCRdb called clonotypes with MiXCR, one entry per CDR3 protein. Among hundreds of thousands of distinct CDR3 sequences listed, approximately 15% were seen once. This clonotype originated in a man aged 30-40 years who received the YFV17D yellow fever vaccine. The sequencing here drew on PBMCs, taken on the day of the yellow fever booster vaccination. The rearrangement joins TRBV5-1 to TRBJ1-6, with a weak D call TRBD1 (6 bases). The CDR3 is CASSPGHQEALHF. CDR3 coding DNA: TGCGCCAGCAGCCCGGGACACCAGGAAGCCCTCCACTTT. The variable domain in full, completed from reference TRBV5-1 and TRBJ1-6, reads KAGVTQTPRYLIKTRGQQVTLSCSPISGHRSVSWYQQTPGQGLQFLFEYFSETQRNKGNFPGRFSGRQFSNSRSEMNVSTLELGDSALYLCASSPGHQEALHFGNGTRLTVT.